These 20 T cell receptor beta chains originate from one sample sequenced in a study of PD-1 blockade in classical Hodgkin lymphoma. Brentuximab vedotin exposure varied among the patients, all of whom had relapsed after autologous stem cell transplantation. Assay: immunoSEQ multiplex PCR; the TCRdb copy retains only in-frame clones and omits some. The sample lists 55,000 to 80,000 clones; more than 70% were seen once. The sample here was peripheral blood mononuclear cells (PBMCs), taken at baseline. Receptors originate from a human donor with classical Hodgkin lymphoma.

V is TRBV27 and J is TRBJ2-7; D is perhaps TRBD2 (6 bases). Looked up from germline, CDR1 is MNHEY and CDR2 is SMNVEV (reference sequence). This CDR3 contains 11 residues. V was pared by 3 bases and J by 7 bases, with 7 bases between. The CDR3 sequence: CASSFAGEQYF. As DNA, the CDR3 is TGTGCCAGCAGTTTCGCGGGAGAGCAGTACTTC.

V gene TRBV6-5 combines with J gene TRBJ2-7, with D tentatively TRBD1 (6 bases). V was cut by 2 bases and J by 2 bases, with 10 bases left in between. Germline-derived CDR1 and CDR2 are MNHEY and SVGAGI. CDR3 length: 14 residues. The CDR3 bases are TGTGCCAGCAGTTACGTAGGACAGCCCTACGAGCAGTACTTC. It yields the protein CASSYVGQPYEQYF.

The chain couples TRBV27 to TRBJ2-7; possibly TRBD2 for D (7 bases). This CDR3 region has 14 residues. V shed 9 bases and J shed 5 bases, with 20 bases lying between them. The germline V gene encodes CDR1 MNHEY and CDR2 SMNVEV (reference sequence). This CDR3 is CASTRGLGSDEQYF. In DNA, the CDR3 is TGTGCCAGTACGCGGGGGCTGGGTTCAGACGAGCAGTACTTC.

V gene TRBV4-2 combines with J gene TRBJ1-2; TRBD1 matches 9 bases. Germline loops: CDR1 LGHNA, CDR2 YNFKEQ. Trimming cost V 1 base and J 1 base; bases outside gene matches: 7. CDR3 size: 17 residues. CDR3 residues: CASSQGGQGLVNYGYTF. For the CDR3, the DNA is TGTGCCAGCAGCCAAGGGGGACAGGGTTTAGTTAACTATGGCTACACCTTC.

J is TRBJ1-1 and V is TRBV30; unclear D gene. CDR1 and CDR2 from the germline V gene are GTSNPN and SVGIG (reference sequence). Trimming left V 4 bases short and J 4 bases short, with 10 bases between. The CDR3 contains 12 residues. The CDR3 DNA sequence: TGTGCCTGGATCCGATGGAGCACTGAAGCTTTCTTT. Translating it yields CAWIRWSTEAFF.

The chain joins TRBV30 to TRBJ1-5; D uncertain. The V and J ends lost 0 bases and 0 bases respectively, with 9 bases between them. The CDR3 is 15 residues long. Germline V gives CDR1 GTSNPN, CDR2 SVGIG (reference sequence). The CDR3 nucleotides read TGTGCCTGGAGTGTACCGACACCTAGCAATCAGCCCCAGCATTTT. Translated, it gives CAWSVPTPSNQPQHF.

The rearrangement joins TRBV30 to TRBJ2-7, with 8 bases identical to TRBD1. Per the germline V gene, CDR1 is GTSNPN and CDR2 is SVGIG (reference sequence). V was clipped by 5 bases and J by 5 bases; unmatched bases: 5. The CDR3 is 12 residues long. The CDR3 sequence: CAWAGTGDEQYF. CDR3 DNA: TGTGCCTGGGCCGGGACAGGCGACGAGCAGTACTTC.

The chain carries TRBV9 and TRBJ1-2; TRBD1 matches 7 bases. The CDR3 length is 13 residues. CDR1 SGDLS and CDR2 YYNGEE come from the germline V gene. V lost 5 bases to trimming and J lost 4 bases; unmatched junction nucleotides: 5. DNA of the CDR3: TGTGCCAGCAGAGACCAGGGGGGCTATGGCTACACCTTC. This translates into CASRDQGGYGYTF.

This chain links TRBV5-4 with TRBJ1-1; D gene ambiguous. Trimming took 3 bases from V and 1 from J, leaving 1 base between them. The germline gives CDR1 SGHNT, CDR2 YYREEE (reference sequence). This CDR3 comprises 11 residues. The CDR3 reads CASSSNTEAFF. For the CDR3, the DNA is TGTGCCAGCAGCTCGAACACTGAAGCTTTCTTT. The whole variable domain, remainder taken from reference TRBV5-4 and TRBJ1-1, is ETGVTQSPTHLIKTRGQQVTLRCSSQSGHNTVSWYQQALGQGPQFIFQYYREEENGRGNFPPRFSGLQFPNYSSELNVNALELDDSALYLCASSSNTEAFFGQGTRLTVV.

The chain is built from TRBV4-3 and TRBJ1-6, with a possible D match to TRBD1 (5 bases). The V gene lost 0 bases and the J gene lost 6 bases, with 12 bases spanning the gap. Per germline, CDR1 LGHNA and CDR2 YSLEER. The CDR3 is 16 residues long. CDR3 in DNA: TGCGCCAGCAGCCAAGATCTTCGGGGCGGTAATTCACCCCTCCACTTT. As protein: CASSQDLRGGNSPLHF.

V and J are TRBV11-3 and TRBJ1-4; D call uncertain. The V and J ends lost 5 bases and 7 bases respectively, with 11 bases between them. The CDR3 has 13 residues. Germline loops: CDR1 SGHNT, CDR2 YENEEA. This CDR3 reads CASSPGPGEKLFF. In DNA form, the CDR3 reads TGTGCCAGCAGCCCCGGGCCGGGTGAAAAACTGTTTTTT.

The chain carries TRBV5-4 and TRBJ2-7, with 8 bases lining up with TRBD2. The CDR3 consists of 13 residues. V gave up 3 bases and J gave up 2 bases; unmatched junction bases: 1. CDR1 is SGHNT and CDR2 is YYREEE in the germline V gene (reference sequence). The DNA of the CDR3 is TGTGCCAGCAGCTCCGGGGGGGCCTACGAGCAGTACTTC. Amino acids: CASSSGGAYEQYF.

V and J are TRBV7-2 and TRBJ1-6; 9 nucleotides agree with TRBD1. J lost 9 bases, V lost 5 bases, and 14 bases had no gene match. CDR1 is SGHTA, CDR2 FQGNSA, per germline. The CDR3 spans 17 residues. The CDR3 DNA reads as TGTGCCAGCAGCCGAGACAATACAGGGGGCGCAGCTTCACCCCTCCACTTT. Protein sequence: CASSRDNTGGAASPLHF.

This chain joins TRBV5-6 and TRBJ1-5; D may be TRBD1 (5 bases). Trimming removed 0 bases from V and 5 bases from J, with 15 bases in between. The CDR3 is made up of 16 amino acids. CDR1 and CDR2 (germline): SGHDT, YYEEEE. The CDR3 loop reads CASSLGGRPSYQPQHF. The CDR3 DNA reads TGTGCCAGCAGCTTGGGGGGACGTCCCTCATATCAGCCCCAGCATTTT.

The chain uses TRBV2 and TRBJ2-7; perhaps TRBD1 as D (6 bases). The germline CDR1 and CDR2 sequences are SNHLY and FYNNEI. Trimming shortened V by 2 bases and J by 2 bases, and 7 bases separated the two germline ends. The CDR3 covers 13 residues. CDR3 loop: CASSENRAYEQYF. Written as DNA, the CDR3 is TGTGCCAGCAGTGAAAACAGGGCCTACGAGCAGTACTTC.

The rearrangement joins TRBV6-1 to TRBJ1-3; D might be TRBD1 (5 bases). CDR3 length: 14 residues. Deletions cut 3 bases from V and 8 bases from J, with 14 bases between. Germline V lookup: CDR1 MNHNS, CDR2 SASEGT. The CDR3 DNA is TGTGCCAGCAGTGACAGGGTATTTGTGGACACCATATATTTT. Amino acid sequence: CASSDRVFVDTIYF.

The chain is built from TRBV7-9 and TRBJ2-7; 10 bases agree with TRBD1. Germline CDR1 SEHNR, CDR2 FQNEAQ (reference sequence). J was trimmed by 5 bases and V by 2 bases; bases with no gene match: 9. The CDR3 is 16 amino acids. DNA for the CDR3: TGTGCCAGCAGCTTAAGTGGGACAGGGGTGCGGAACGAGCAGTACTTC. This translates into CASSLSGTGVRNEQYF.

For this clone: Compared with germline, one end of the junction differs, possibly owing to a read error. This chain links TRBV28 with TRBJ1-1; perhaps TRBD1 as D (5 bases). The CDR3 covers 13 residues. CDR1 is MDHEN and CDR2 is SYDVKM in the germline V gene. The CDR3, as DNA: TGTGTCAGCAGGGCGGGTGTATACACTGAAGCTTTCTTT. This gives the protein CVSRAGVYTEAFF.

The chain is built from TRBV27 and TRBJ1-2; D call uncertain. With 6 bases removed from V and 0 bases from J, the gap between germline ends came to 11 bases. Germline lookup yields CDR1 MNHEY and CDR2 SMNVEV (reference sequence). The CDR3 consists of 14 residues. Here the CDR3 DNA reads TGTGCCAGCAGGCCACAGCTCGCTAACTATGGCTACACCTTC. It codes for CASRPQLANYGYTF.

The CDR3 DNA follows: TGTGCCAGCAGCTTACTGGGCCAGGGGGAAGAGCAGTACTTC. Its translation is CASSLLGQGEEQYF. The genes are TRBV13 and TRBJ2-7, with TRBD1 matching over 7 bases. The V gene's germline CDR1 is PRHDT and CDR2 FYEKMQ (reference sequence). The V segment lost 2 bases and the J segment 7 bases; nucleotides outside the gene matches: 8. The CDR3 totals 14 residues.